The rows below give T cell receptor beta chains drawn from one sample of a study of T cells in Graves' hyperthyroidism and ophthalmopathy. TCRdb reprocessed the multiplex PCR reads with MiXCR, giving one entry per CDR3 protein. The sample has about 570,000 distinct CDR3 sequences; 46% are singletons. Sequenced material: peripheral blood or thyroid tissue (not recorded which). These receptors came from an adult woman with Graves' disease, either hyperthyroidism or ophthalmopathy (not recorded which). The CDR3 runs from the conserved cysteine through the conserved F or W. The D gene is left open where the match is weak. Some rows mark clone size as missing; the rest say once, few, many or name a class of expanded clone.

clone size: -
D gene: -
V gene: TRBV7-9
J gene: TRBJ1-5
CDR3 DNA: TGTGCCAGCAGCTTCACCTTAGCAGGAGAGACCCAGCATTTT
CDR3 protein: CASSFTLAGETQHF

clone size: -
D gene: -
V gene: TRBV19
J gene: TRBJ2-3
CDR3 DNA: TGTGCCAGTAAGAGGGCGCCTTATGCAGATACGCAGTATTTT
CDR3 protein: CASKRAPYADTQYF

clone size: many
D gene: TRBD2
V gene: TRBV11-2
J gene: TRBJ2-7
CDR3 DNA: TGTGCCAGCAGCTACGGGAGGCGACAGAACTACGAGCAGTACTTC
CDR3 protein: CASSYGRRQNYEQYF

clone size: many
D gene: -
V gene: TRBV19
J gene: TRBJ1-2
CDR3 DNA: TGTGCCAGTACCCCGGAGGGGCTCCTGAATGGCTACACCTTC
CDR3 protein: CASTPEGLLNGYTF

clone size: many
D gene: TRBD2
V gene: TRBV13
J gene: TRBJ2-7
CDR3 DNA: TGTGCCAGCAGCGCGACTAGCGCCTACGAGCAGTACTTC
CDR3 protein: CASSATSAYEQYF

clone size: -
D gene: -
V gene: TRBV12-3/TRBV12-4
J gene: TRBJ1-1
CDR3 DNA: TGTGCCAGCAGAGATCGCCGACAGTATAACACTGAAGCTTTCTTT
CDR3 protein: CASRDRRQYNTEAFF

clone size: -
D gene: -
V gene: TRBV10-3
J gene: TRBJ2-2
CDR3 DNA: TGTGCCATGTCCAAGGACACCGGGGAGCTGTTTTTT
CDR3 protein: CAMSKDTGELFF

clone size: many
D gene: -
V gene: TRBV20-1
J gene: TRBJ2-7
CDR3 DNA: TGCAGTGCTCAGAACGACCGCTACGAGCAGTACTTC
CDR3 protein: CSAQNDRYEQYF

clone size: -
D gene: -
V gene: TRBV29-1
J gene: TRBJ2-2
CDR3 DNA: TGCAGCGTGACCGACCTGACCGGGGAGCTGTTTTTT
CDR3 protein: CSVTDLTGELFF

clone size: -
D gene: -
V gene: TRBV14
J gene: TRBJ1-2
CDR3 DNA: TGTGCCAGCAGCCAAGGGGGACCGAGATATGGCTACACCTTC
CDR3 protein: CASSQGGPRYGYTF

clone size: few
D gene: TRBD2
V gene: TRBV2
J gene: TRBJ2-7
CDR3 DNA: TGTGCCAGCAGAGCAGGGACTAGTCACGAGCAGTACTTC
CDR3 protein: CASRAGTSHEQYF

clone size: -
D gene: -
V gene: TRBV5-1
J gene: TRBJ1-1
CDR3 DNA: TGCGCCAGTAGTATAGGGGGGACGGTAAACACTGAAGCTTTCTTT
CDR3 protein: CASSIGGTVNTEAFF

clone size: -
D gene: -
V gene: TRBV5-1
J gene: TRBJ2-6
CDR3 DNA: TGCGCCAGCAGCTTGGAGACGTCTGGGGCCAACGTCCTGACTTTC
CDR3 protein: CASSLETSGANVLTF

clone size: once
D gene: TRBD2
V gene: TRBV4-1
J gene: TRBJ2-5
CDR3 DNA: TGCGCCAGCAGCCCCGAGCGGGAGGAAGAGACCCAGTACTTC
CDR3 protein: CASSPEREEETQYF

clone size: -
D gene: -
V gene: TRBV29-1
J gene: TRBJ2-7
CDR3 DNA: TGCAGCAGTAGGGGGACTACCTACGAGCAGTACTTC
CDR3 protein: CSSRGTTYEQYF

clone size: -
D gene: -
V gene: TRBV5-6
J gene: TRBJ1-1
CDR3 DNA: TGTGCCAGCAGCGTCGGCTCGACAGTTCCGAGGGCTGAAGCTTTCTTT
CDR3 protein: CASSVGSTVPRAEAFF

clone size: few
D gene: TRBD2
V gene: TRBV3-1
J gene: TRBJ2-2
CDR3 DNA: TGTGCCAGCAGCCTTATCGTGGGAGGGATCGGGGAGCTGTTTTTT
CDR3 protein: CASSLIVGGIGELFF

clone size: many
D gene: -
V gene: TRBV6-5
J gene: TRBJ1-2
CDR3 DNA: TGTGCCAGCAGTTACTCCAGGGGTGGCTACACCTTC
CDR3 protein: CASSYSRGGYTF

clone size: many
D gene: -
V gene: TRBV19
J gene: TRBJ2-7
CDR3 DNA: TGTGCCAGTAGGGAGGCCGGCAGGCGCGAGCAGTACTTC
CDR3 protein: CASREAGRREQYF

clone size: few
D gene: -
V gene: TRBV29-1
J gene: TRBJ2-2
CDR3 DNA: TGCAGCGTTGAACTCCTTAACACCGGGGAGCTGTTTTTT
CDR3 protein: CSVELLNTGELFF

clone size: -
D gene: -
V gene: TRBV7-9
J gene: TRBJ1-2
CDR3 DNA: TGTGCCAGCAGCCCGTGGGCCGGGGACTATGGCTACACCTTC
CDR3 protein: CASSPWAGDYGYTF

clone size: -
D gene: -
V gene: TRBV7-8
J gene: TRBJ1-4
CDR3 DNA: TGTGCCAGCACATCGGACAGACCTACGGCTGAAAAACTGTTTTTT
CDR3 protein: CASTSDRPTAEKLFF

clone size: many
D gene: TRBD2
V gene: TRBV10-3
J gene: TRBJ2-7
CDR3 DNA: TGTGCCATCGGGCGGGAGTCCTACGAGCAGTACTTC
CDR3 protein: CAIGRESYEQYF

clone size: once
D gene: TRBD2
V gene: TRBV7-2
J gene: TRBJ2-2
CDR3 DNA: TGTGCCAGGAGCCCGGGACTAGCGTTACCCGGGGAGCTGTTTTTT
CDR3 protein: CARSPGLALPGELFF

clone size: -
D gene: -
V gene: TRBV5-1
J gene: TRBJ1-6
CDR3 DNA: TGCGCCAGCAGCGAAGGGGAAACGGGGTCACCCCTCCACTTT
CDR3 protein: CASSEGETGSPLHF

clone size: many
D gene: -
V gene: TRBV2
J gene: TRBJ1-1
CDR3 DNA: TGTGCCAGCATCGGTATGGGTGAAGCTTTCTTT
CDR3 protein: CASIGMGEAFF